The 32 T cell receptor beta chains below come from one sample, sequenced in a study of cytomegalovirus exposure and HLA in healthy donors. Both 60 Vbeta primers and 13 Jbeta primers went into the PCR. Profiling relied on immunoSEQ multiplex PCR, and the TCRdb table lists in-frame clones only, not all of them. The sample includes fewer than 250,000 clones. The sample comprised PBMCs. These receptors were collected from a woman aged 25 to 39 in good health and CMV-seropositive.

The J gene is TRBJ1-4, the V gene TRBV7-9, with TRBD1 matching over 7 bases. The CDR3 consists of 16 residues. Germline V gives CDR1 SEHNR, CDR2 FQNEAQ (reference sequence). Trimming at V came to 5 bases and at J to 0 bases, leaving 6 bases not matched to a gene. CDR3 DNA sequence: TGTGCCAGCAGCCCAAGGACAGGCGCAACTAATGAAAAACTGTTTTTT. It translates to CASSPRTGATNEKLFF.

About this clone itself: An end of the junction does not agree with germline; a read error may underlie this. The chain is built from TRBV19 and TRBJ1-1, with a tentative D call TRBD1 (5 bases). This CDR3 contains 13 residues. The germline gives CDR1 LNHDA, CDR2 SQIVND (reference sequence). The CDR3 loop is CASSIGRGTGAFF. The CDR3 region has the DNA TGTGCCAGTAGTATCGGGAGGGGCACTGGAGCTTTCTTT.

The chain carries TRBV7-9 and TRBJ1-3; a possible D gene is TRBD1 (5 bases). Trimming cost V 0 bases and J 4 bases, with 7 bases left between them. Germline lookup yields CDR1 SEHNR and CDR2 FQNEAQ (reference sequence). The CDR3 is 14 residues long. DNA of the CDR3: TGTGCCAGCAGCTTAGCAGGGGCCGGAAACACCATATATTTT. Translation gives CASSLAGAGNTIYF.

The chain recombines TRBV9 with TRBJ2-3; 9 nucleotides align to TRBD1. The CDR3 runs 16 residues. The trim removed 4 bases at V and 3 bases at J, leaving 9 bases unmatched. Looked up from germline, CDR1 is SGDLS and CDR2 is YYNGEE. The CDR3 sequence is CASSSGTGIGTDTQYF. The CDR3 DNA follows: TGTGCCAGCAGCTCAGGGACAGGGATCGGTACAGATACGCAGTATTTT.

The rearrangement uses TRBV6-5 and TRBJ1-1; no firm D call. The V end lost 5 bases, the J end lost 4 bases, and 11 bases lay between the germline ends. Germline V lookup: CDR1 MNHEY, CDR2 SVGAGI. The length of the CDR3 is 13 residues. Here the CDR3 DNA reads TGTGCCAGCAGTCCCAACTCCTTCACTGAAGCTTTCTTT. Translating it yields CASSPNSFTEAFF.

The rearrangement uses TRBV10-3 and TRBJ1-1; D might be TRBD1 (6 bases). Germline CDR1 ENHRY, CDR2 SYGVKD. The CDR3 runs to 13 residues. Trimming removed 10 bases at V and 1 base at J, with 13 bases between. CDR3 sequence (DNA): TGTGCCACGAAACAACAGGGGAACACTGAAGCTTTCTTT. Protein: CATKQQGNTEAFF.

V gene TRBV27 combines with J gene TRBJ2-1; 15 nucleotides line up with TRBD2. CDR1 and CDR2 from the germline V gene are MNHEY and SMNVEV (reference sequence). After removal of 7 bases from V and 8 bases from J, the junction contained 15 bases not matched to a gene. This CDR3 is built from 18 residues. CDR3 loop: CASIQGLAGGILHHEQFF. CDR3 bases: TGTGCCAGCATCCAGGGACTAGCGGGAGGAATACTACACCATGAGCAGTTCTTC.

On this clone: The same CDR3 can be traced to other DNA sequences in this sample. The chain uses TRBV19 and TRBJ1-4; possibly TRBD1 for D (5 bases). V gave up 4 bases and J gave up 5 bases, with 8 bases separating them. There are 13 residues in the CDR3. Germline-derived CDR1 and CDR2 are LNHDA and SQIVND (reference sequence). The DNA of the CDR3 is TGTGCCAGTAGTACAGGGCCGAATGAAAAACTGTTTTTT. Translated: CASSTGPNEKLFF. Full variable domain (remainder filled in from reference TRBV19 and TRBJ1-4): DGGITQSPKYLFRKEGQNVTLSCEQNLNHDAMYWYRQDPGQGLRLIYYSQIVNDFQKGDIAEGYSVSREKKESFPLTVTSAQKNPTAFYLCASSTGPNEKLFFGSGTQLSVL.

The chain employs TRBV27 and TRBJ2-7; a weak D match, TRBD2 (5 bases). This CDR3 is 14 amino acids long. Trimming shortened V by 5 bases and J by 6 bases, and 17 bases separated the two germline ends. CDR1 is MNHEY and CDR2 is SMNVEV in the germline V gene (reference sequence). CDR3 sequence (DNA): TGTGCCAGCAGTCAACACCCGACACGGGGCGAGCAGTACTTC. Amino acids: CASSQHPTRGEQYF.

V usage is TRBV7-2 and J usage is TRBJ2-5, with TRBD2 matching over 7 bases. The end of the DNA aligns better with TRBJ2-7, so the J call may be wrong. Germline V CDR1 and CDR2: SGHTA, FQGNSA. The CDR3 loop spans 15 amino acids. DNA of the CDR3: TGTGCCAGCAGCCAAAAGCGGGACCGCTCCTACGAGCAGTACTTC. Translating it yields CASSQKRDRSYEQYF.

The V gene is TRBV4-2, the J gene TRBJ1-1; no clear D gene. V lost 0 bases and J lost 4, with 12 bases in between. This CDR3 region has 15 residues. Germline CDR1 LGHNA, CDR2 YNFKEQ. The CDR3 nucleotides read TGTGCCAGCAGCCAAGACCGAGGCCCTGGCACTGAAGCTTTCTTT. Residues: CASSQDRGPGTEAFF.

As concerns this clone: Distinct nucleotide sequences in the sample also encode this CDR3. The V gene is TRBV6-6, the J gene TRBJ2-7; D is possibly TRBD1 (6 bases). The V end was cut by 6 bases, the J end by 3 bases, with 9 bases between. The CDR3 runs to 12 residues. Germline CDR1 MNHNY, CDR2 SVGAGI (reference sequence). CDR3: CASSPTGYEQYF. CDR3 DNA sequence: TGTGCCAGCAGCCCGACAGGCTACGAGCAGTACTTC.

CDR3 nucleotides: TGTGCCAGTTTCACAGGTGCTCAAGAGACCCAGTACTTC. Its protein is CASFTGAQETQYF. The chain combines TRBV18 with TRBJ2-5, with D tentatively TRBD1 (5 bases). CDR1 is KGHSH, CDR2 LQKENI, per germline. Deletions cut 9 bases from V and 2 bases from J, with 13 bases between. This CDR3 is built from 13 residues.

This chain joins TRBV5-4 and TRBJ1-1; tentative D call: TRBD1 (5 bases). V was trimmed by 0 bases and J by 4 bases, leaving 13 bases between them. Germline-derived CDR1 and CDR2 are SGHNT and YYREEE (reference sequence). The CDR3 spans 15 residues. The CDR3 loop reads CASSLVQGGSTEAFF. CDR3 bases: TGTGCCAGCAGCTTGGTGCAGGGAGGAAGCACTGAAGCTTTCTTT.

V and J are TRBV9 and TRBJ2-7, with 7 nucleotides matching TRBD2. The germline V gene encodes CDR1 SGDLS and CDR2 YYNGEE. The CDR3 loop spans 18 amino acids. Trimming cost V 0 bases and J 2 bases; bases outside gene matches: 14. The CDR3 sequence is CASSVERWGGGVTYEQYF. Here the CDR3 DNA reads TGTGCCAGCAGCGTAGAACGATGGGGGGGAGGAGTAACCTACGAGCAGTACTTC.

This CDR3 is CASSPGLAGIEQYF. CDR3 nucleotides: TGTGCCAGCAGTCCCGGACTAGCGGGAATCGAGCAGTACTTC. V is TRBV6-5 and J is TRBJ2-5, with 12 bases lining up with TRBD2. The DNA end is a closer match to TRBJ2-7, so the J assignment may be wrong. CDR1 and CDR2 (germline): MNHEY, SVGAGI. The CDR3 is 14 residues long.

V usage is TRBV2 and J usage is TRBJ1-1; unclear D gene. Germline lookup yields CDR1 SNHLY and CDR2 FYNNEI. V was pared by 4 bases and J by 0 bases, with 3 bases between. The length of the CDR3 is 12 residues. The CDR3 reads CASSALNTEAFF. Written as DNA, the CDR3 is TGTGCCAGCAGTGCTTTGAACACTGAAGCTTTCTTT.

The chain recombines TRBV19 with TRBJ1-4, with D uncertain. In germline, CDR1 is LNHDA, CDR2 SQIVND (reference sequence). The V end lost 6 bases, the J end lost 0 bases, and 11 bases lay between the germline ends. The CDR3 length is 15 residues. Written as DNA, the CDR3 is TGTGCCAGTAGACGGCAGGTGGCAACTAATGAAAAACTGTTTTTT. Its protein product is CASRRQVATNEKLFF.

The rearrangement uses TRBV7-9 and TRBJ1-2; D uncertain. V was cut by 4 bases and J by 8 bases, with 14 bases left in between. CDR3 length: 13 amino acids. Germline-derived CDR1 and CDR2 are SEHNR and FQNEAQ (reference sequence). CDR3 residues: CASSSRVADGYTF. CDR3 in DNA: TGTGCCAGCAGCTCTCGGGTGGCTGACGGCTACACCTTC.

The rearrangement joins TRBV14 to TRBJ1-2, with a weak D call TRBD1 (6 bases). Germline-derived CDR1 and CDR2 are SGHDN and FVKESK. V was trimmed by 2 bases and J by 2 bases, leaving 12 bases between them. This CDR3 contains 15 residues. CDR3 in DNA: TGTGCCAGCAGCCAAATACAGGGTTGGAACTATGGCTACACCTTC. The encoded protein is CASSQIQGWNYGYTF.

The chain links TRBV29-1 to TRBJ1-5; 9 bases are a match to TRBD1. Looked up from germline, CDR1 is SQVTM and CDR2 is ANQGSEA. The ends lost 6 bases at V and 4 bases at J; junction bases unmatched: 10. The CDR3 contains 15 residues. CDR3 in DNA: TGCAGCGTGTCCGGGACAGGGTCGTTGAATCAGCCCCAGCATTTT. It codes for CSVSGTGSLNQPQHF.

This chain uses TRBV2 with TRBJ1-2; a possible D gene is TRBD1 (6 bases). The germline V gene encodes CDR1 SNHLY and CDR2 FYNNEI. CDR3 length: 14 amino acids. With 4 bases removed from V and 3 bases from J, the gap between germline ends came to 12 bases. This CDR3 is CASSAGQTYYGYTF. The CDR3 DNA reads as TGTGCCAGCAGTGCGGGACAAACGTACTATGGCTACACCTTC.

CDR3 loop: CAWSVVDPYEQYF. CDR3 nucleotides: TGTGCCTGGAGTGTCGTAGATCCCTACGAGCAGTACTTC. The chain links TRBV30 to TRBJ2-5, with D hard to call. The J call is in doubt because the DNA end fits TRBJ2-7 better. CDR1 is GTSNPN, CDR2 SVGIG, per germline (reference sequence). The CDR3 spans 13 residues.

The chain employs TRBV5-1 and TRBJ2-7; 7 bases line up with TRBD1. CDR3 length: 14 residues. Per germline, CDR1 SGHRS and CDR2 YFSETQ. V shed 5 bases and J 6 bases; nucleotides not matched to a gene: 11. In DNA form, the CDR3 reads TGCGCCAGCAGTCTGGACCCTGACAGGGCCGAGCAGTACTTC. Its protein product is CASSLDPDRAEQYF.

The chain joins TRBV10-3 to TRBJ2-3; D may be TRBD1 (6 bases). The CDR3 is made up of 16 amino acids. Germline-derived CDR1 and CDR2 are ENHRY and SYGVKD. V was clipped by 6 bases and J by 5 bases, with 21 bases between them. CDR3 residues: CAISEDRLTIQDTQYF. The CDR3 DNA reads TGTGCCATCAGCGAAGACAGGCTTACCATTCAAGATACGCAGTATTTT.

The V call is TRBV9, the J call TRBJ1-2; D call uncertain. Trimming shortened V by 2 bases and J by 4 bases, and 18 bases separated the two germline ends. Germline V gene sequence: CDR1 SGDLS, CDR2 YYNGEE. This CDR3 has 16 residues. The CDR3 DNA is TGTGCCAGCAGCGTTTTCGACCCACCGAGAGGCTATGGCTACACCTTC. Protein sequence: CASSVFDPPRGYGYTF.

CDR3 DNA sequence: TGTGCCAGCAGCCCTCAATATTTTACCGGGACAGGCGAGACAGGCTACACCTTC. Its translation is CASSPQYFTGTGETGYTF. The J gene is TRBJ1-2, the V gene TRBV5-4; 8 positions match TRBD1. The CDR3 runs 18 residues. The germline gives CDR1 SGHNT, CDR2 YYREEE (reference sequence). V was clipped by 4 bases and J by 8 bases; unmatched bases: 22.

V gene TRBV5-1 combines with J gene TRBJ2-6; a weak D match, TRBD2 (6 bases). The V gene lost 7 bases and the J gene lost 4 bases, with 12 bases spanning the gap. Germline-derived CDR1 and CDR2 are SGHRS and YFSETQ. This CDR3 has 14 residues. This chain's CDR3 is CASGGESGANVLTF. The DNA for the CDR3 is TGCGCCAGCGGAGGGGAATCCGGGGCCAACGTCCTGACTTTC.

The chain combines TRBV18 with TRBJ2-1; 10 positions match TRBD1. Per the germline V gene, CDR1 is KGHSH and CDR2 is LQKENI. Losses at the gene ends were 2 bases for V and 4 bases for J; bases not matched to a gene: 11. The CDR3 runs 18 residues. CDR3 protein: CASSPFSLGTGEYNEQFF. DNA of the CDR3: TGTGCCAGCTCACCATTTAGCCTCGGGACAGGGGAGTACAATGAGCAGTTCTTC. Using reference TRBV18 and TRBJ2-1 for the parts outside the CDR3, the full variable domain is NAGVMQNPRHLVRRRGQEARLRCSPMKGHSHVYWYRQLPEEGLKFMVYLQKENIIDESGMPKERFSAEFPKEGPSILRIQQVVRGDSAAYFCASSPFSLGTGEYNEQFFGPGTRLTVL.

V is TRBV7-9 and J is TRBJ1-2; D is undetermined. The CDR3 totals 14 residues. V was shortened by 0 bases and J by 2 bases, with 7 bases between the two germline ends. CDR1 is SEHNR and CDR2 is FQNEAQ in the germline V gene (reference sequence). DNA for the CDR3: TGTGCCAGCAGCTTAGCGGTACTAAACTATGGCTACACCTTC. Its protein product is CASSLAVLNYGYTF. The whole variable domain, filled in from reference TRBV7-9 and TRBJ1-2, reads DTGVSQNPRHKITKRGQNVTFRCDPISEHNRLYWYRQTLGQGPEFLTYFQNEAQLEKSRLLSDRFSAERPKGSFSTLEIQRTEQGDSAMYLCASSLAVLNYGYTFGSGTRLTVV.

The chain links TRBV5-1 to TRBJ1-1; D not certain. The germline gives CDR1 SGHRS, CDR2 YFSETQ. The CDR3 is made up of 13 amino acids. V was pared by 1 base and J by 3 bases, with 7 bases between. The CDR3: CASSLYGDTEAFF. The CDR3 DNA follows: TGCGCCAGCAGCTTGTACGGAGACACTGAAGCTTTCTTT.

Of note for this clone: Compared with germline, one end of the junction differs, possibly owing to a read error. The chain joins TRBV6-1 to TRBJ1-5; D is possibly TRBD1 (5 bases). This CDR3 has 18 residues. Germline V CDR1 and CDR2: MNHNS, SASEGT. The CDR3, as DNA: TGTGCCAGCAGTAAAGCCCCGGGACTCACGGGGGGCAATCAGCCCCAGCATTTT. This sequence encodes CASSKAPGLTGGNQPQHF.